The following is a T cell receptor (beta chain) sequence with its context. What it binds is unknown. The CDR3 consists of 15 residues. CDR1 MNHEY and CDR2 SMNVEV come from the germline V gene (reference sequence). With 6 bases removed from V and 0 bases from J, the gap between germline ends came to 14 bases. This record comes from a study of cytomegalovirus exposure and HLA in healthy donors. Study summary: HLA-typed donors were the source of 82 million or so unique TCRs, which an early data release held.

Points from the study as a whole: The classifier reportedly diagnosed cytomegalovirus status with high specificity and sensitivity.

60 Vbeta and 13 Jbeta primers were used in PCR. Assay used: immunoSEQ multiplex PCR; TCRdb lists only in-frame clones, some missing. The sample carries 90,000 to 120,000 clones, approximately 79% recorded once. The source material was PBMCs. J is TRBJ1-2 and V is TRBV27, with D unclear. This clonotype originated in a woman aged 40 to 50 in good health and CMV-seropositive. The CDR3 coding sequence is TGTGCCAGCAGCTTCAGCGAGGCCCCTAACTATGGCTACACCTTC. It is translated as CASSFSEAPNYGYTF.